This section outlines one T cell receptor beta chain sequence together with its context. Data came from immunoSEQ multiplex PCR; TCRdb stores just in-frame clones and leaves some out. The sample records approximately 200,000 clones, about 85% being singletons. Either two negative PCRs, clearance, or symptom resolution qualified Cohort 3 donors as recovered. The V gene's germline CDR1 is SEHNR and CDR2 FQNEAQ (reference sequence). The CDR3 extends over 18 amino acids. Trimming removed 0 bases from V and 4 bases from J, with 22 bases in between. This entry is derived from a study of blood T cell repertoires in COVID-19. Study-wide context: Donors in the United States, Italy and Spain gave samples during acute or convalescent COVID-19. Sample material is recorded as cDNA or gDNA derived from T cells, B-cell-depleted T cells, or PBMCs.

The chain recombines TRBV7-9 with TRBJ2-7, with D possibly TRBD2 on 5 matching bases. The TCR was taken from a man between 35 and 55 years old who had recovered from COVID-19. The sample taken for sequencing was PBMCs or T cells enriched from blood (not recorded which). CDR3 coding DNA: TGTGCCAGCAGCTTAGCTTATATCGGGATCCAAGAAGATTACGAGCAGTACTTC. Its protein is CASSLAYIGIQEDYEQYF.